This TCR beta chain was identified in a study of preoperative IRX-2 immunotherapy in early breast cancer. Indicated treatment: preoperative locoregional IRX-2 cytokine immunotherapy. This phase Ib study tested locoregional IRX-2 cytokine immunotherapy given before surgery. Produced via immunoSEQ multiplex PCR; TCRdb's table is partial and in-frame only. The sample contains tens of thousands of clones, nearly 90% of which appear only once. This receptor was taken from a human donor with breast cancer. This material was obtained from a patient treated with IRX-2 immunotherapy.

In DNA, the CDR3 is TGTGCCAGTACCCCACTTGGGACAGGGGCCAACTATGGCTACACCTTC. Translated: CASTPLGTGANYGYTF. The chain couples TRBV19 to TRBJ1-2; 10 nucleotides agree with TRBD1. This CDR3 region has 16 residues. V shed 7 bases and J 2 bases; nucleotides not matched to a gene: 10. Germline assignment: CDR1 LNHDA and CDR2 SQIVND (reference sequence).